This T cell receptor beta chain was observed in a study of T cell responses to AZD1222 COVID-19 vaccine. Study-wide results and caveats: As reported, nearly half of all spike-specific TCRs target variant regions that are unmutated. The donor cohort was predominantly white British with a female majority, and clonal diversity may have been underestimated. The study identified only 6 or 7 AZD1222 recipients as seropositive at baseline.

Trimming shortened V by 0 bases and J by 0 bases, and 8 bases separated the two germline ends. The CDR3 is 15 amino acids. Germline CDR1 and CDR2: SGHAT and FQDESV (reference sequence). In regard to this clone: The antigen remains unidentified.

Assay: immunoSEQ multiplex PCR; the TCRdb copy retains only in-frame clones and omits some. The table shows 150,000 to 200,000 clones, with about 90% occurring only once. The material was peripheral blood, obtained 28 days after the second AZD1222 dose. The V and J genes are TRBV11-1 and TRBJ2-5; D is undetermined. This TCR was recovered from an adult who received the AZD1222 COVID-19 vaccine. This chain's CDR3 is CASSLAYTDQETQYF. For the CDR3, the DNA is TGTGCCAGCAGCTTAGCTTATACGGACCAAGAGACCCAGTACTTC.